This T cell receptor beta chain emerged from a study of Ad26.COV2.S vaccination and SARS-CoV-2 variants. Background on the study: In the study, Ad26.COV2.S was injected intramuscularly once, or twice 56 days apart.

Libraries were prepared by immunoSEQ multiplex PCR; TCRdb keeps only in-frame clonotypes and omits some of them. The sample lists roughly 500,000 clones, roughly 87% seen once, with 2% to 3% in the top ten. Germline V gives CDR1 SGHRS, CDR2 YFSETQ. Trimming left V 2 bases short and J 13 bases short, with 18 bases between. The CDR3 covers 13 residues. This sample's treatment: some 19 received Ad26.COV2.S at low or high dose, single or two shots; about 5 received placebo; per-sample allocation not given. Samples analyzed were those drawn on day 63 after the first vaccine or placebo injection. Spike of the Wuhan-strain SARS-CoV-2 was expressed by an Ad26 vector, which formed the vaccine.

J is TRBJ1-1 and V is TRBV5-1; no definite D call. This TCR was sampled from a person aged 18-65 years who received the Ad26.COV2.S COVID-19 vaccine or a placebo. Specimen: peripheral blood, collected in a trial of Ad26.COV2.S vaccine versus placebo. Written as DNA, the CDR3 is TGCGCCAGCAGCTTACCGGACTCGGTGTATGTTTTCTTT. Translating it yields CASSLPDSVYVFF. The full variable domain, completed using reference TRBV5-1 and TRBJ1-1, is KAGVTQTPRYLIKTRGQQVTLSCSPISGHRSVSWYQQTPGQGLQFLFEYFSETQRNKGNFPGRFSGRQFSNSRSEMNVSTLELGDSALYLCASSLPDSVYVFFGQGTRLTVV.